This is a list of T cell receptor beta chains from one sample in a study of CD8+CD57+ T cells in acquired aplastic anemia. One entry per CDR3 protein, called by TCRdb with MiXCR from the reads. This sample has about 420,000 distinct CDR3 sequences; 65% to 80% occur once, and the top ten carry approximately 4%. The specimen was sorted CD4+, CD8+, or CD8+CD57+ T cells (not recorded which) from PBMCs. These receptors all come from a human donor in good health, serving as a control. The CDR3 runs from the conserved cysteine through the conserved F or W. The order of the fields is clone size, CDR3 length, V gene, CDR3 protein. Some rows have no size entry. The others give once, few or many, or a class for an expanded clone.

.,16,TRBV5-4,CASSSIKQGSTDTQYF
.,14,TRBV29-1,CSGTSGTSLYGYTF
many,15,TRBV19,CASSRLNRGSYEQYF
few,13,TRBV20-1,CSARGGGSYEQYF
.,14,TRBV6-1,CASGDIGGANVLTF
.,14,TRBV11-2,CASSSDSTYNEQFF
.,17,TRBV19,CASSIIRRPIFTYEQYF
.,15,TRBV7-2,CASSLDMGGNALLHF
once,13,TRBV24-1,CAISGIGDTTQYF
few,13,TRBV24-1,CATSDKGLVPQYF
.,16,TRBV7-9,CASSLAPGGARDFQYF
.,13,TRBV6-8,CASPDPPRDEQFF
.,14,TRBV12-3/TRBV12-4,CASSVEGSGNTIYF
.,14,TRBV7-3,CASSQTRSEEDGRF
.,14,TRBV7-3,CASSARLAGETQYF
.,15,TRBV7-3,CASSLQGAVYNNMYF
.,14,TRBV7-2,CASSSRQGGYSPLF
.,13,TRBV20-1,CSANSLFDTEAFF
.,14,TRBV7-3,CASRSEGANSPLDF
.,13,TRBV9,CASSFKLSTAAFF
.,16,TRBV5-1,CASSLKPGQGGQPQHF
.,12,TRBV12-3/TRBV12-4,CASTPLSNEQFF
many,14,TRBV9,CASSVGGVNYGYTF
many,11,TRBV30,CAFVASYGYTF
once,17,TRBV7-2,CASSPRGEGGQNYGYTF
.,14,TRBV5-1,CASSTRIHMKPLHF
few,12,TRBV29-1,CSVRAGANVLTF
.,13,TRBV19,CASTQDRIDGYTF
.,15,TRBV10-1,CASSVGAGGLYGYTF
.,13,TRBV2,CASSECYDDGELF
many,16,TRBV7-2,CASSVHPPGSNEKLFF
few,16,TRBV7-8,CASSRGLAGESYEQYF
.,15,TRBV5-1,CASSLAGESSYEQYF
.,16,TRBV12-5,CASGSRPGGRVETQYF
many,14,TRBV30,CAWSVRILGGELFF
.,14,TRBV10-1,CASSPGANTGELFF
.,11,TRBV7-2,CASSLYDERFF
.,16,TRBV15,CATGGKRGGYNQPQHF
.,15,TRBV5-1,CASSSQRSGANVLTF
.,15,TRBV12-3/TRBV12-4,CASSSTAYPDTEAFF
.,15,TRBV7-2,CASSFGKGQWETQYF
once,11,TRBV19,CASKTTDTQYF
.,16,TRBV6-5,CASKVEAGRDKETQYF
.,12,TRBV29-1,CSVVPGDTEAFF
.,15,TRBV7-2,CASSAGLRKYKYFFF
many,16,TRBV5-8,CASSFDADPGANVLTF
.,15,TRBV29-1,CSVAGAHSFGYGYTF
few,13,TRBV4-2,CASSLVAGGTQYF
.,13,TRBV20-1,CSARAIQGYEQYF
.,12,TRBV7-2,CASRTRANVLTF
.,13,TRBV15,CATSVGEGFAHYF
few,13,TRBV7-3,CASSLGGPDTQYF
.,12,TRBV6-5,CASNSGTGKGWF
.,14,TRBV7-9,CASSLASRSGELFF
.,17,TRBV7-2,CASSSPTSGGAGETQYF